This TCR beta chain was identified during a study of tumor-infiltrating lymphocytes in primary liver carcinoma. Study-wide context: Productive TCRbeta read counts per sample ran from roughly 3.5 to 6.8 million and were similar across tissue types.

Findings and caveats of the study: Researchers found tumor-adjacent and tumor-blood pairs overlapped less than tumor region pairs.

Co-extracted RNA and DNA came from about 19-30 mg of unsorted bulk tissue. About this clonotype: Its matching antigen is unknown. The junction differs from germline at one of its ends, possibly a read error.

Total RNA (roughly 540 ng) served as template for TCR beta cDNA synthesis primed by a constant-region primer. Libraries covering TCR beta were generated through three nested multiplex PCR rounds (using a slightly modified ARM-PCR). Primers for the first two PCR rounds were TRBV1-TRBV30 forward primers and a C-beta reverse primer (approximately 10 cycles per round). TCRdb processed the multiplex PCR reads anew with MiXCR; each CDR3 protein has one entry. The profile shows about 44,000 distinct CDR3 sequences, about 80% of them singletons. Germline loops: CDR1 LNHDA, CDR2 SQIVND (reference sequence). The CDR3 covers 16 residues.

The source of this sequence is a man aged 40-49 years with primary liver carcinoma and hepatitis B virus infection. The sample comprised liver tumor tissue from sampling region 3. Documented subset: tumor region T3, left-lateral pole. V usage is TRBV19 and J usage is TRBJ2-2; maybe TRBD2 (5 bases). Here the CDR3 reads CASSRTSDANTGELLF. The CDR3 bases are TGTGCCAGTAGTAGAACGTCGGACGCGAACACCGGGGAGCTGTTGTTT.